The source of this T cell receptor beta chain is a study of T cell responses to AZD1222 COVID-19 vaccine. This CDR3 comprises 15 residues. Germline CDR1 SGHTA, CDR2 FQGNSA. V dropped 1 base and J dropped 4 bases, with 11 bases sitting between them. Sequencing used immunoSEQ multiplex PCR; TCRdb keeps in-frame clones, though not all of them. The sample shows about 180,000 clones, 85% to 90% of them seen only once. The clonotype was recovered from an adult in good health. The sequencing used peripheral blood, collected on day 0 of AZD1222 vaccination. This rearrangement joins TRBV7-2 to TRBJ1-3; D remains unclear. In DNA, the CDR3 is TGTGCCAGCAGCTTAGGGCCGGGAATCGGAAACACCATATATTTT. It is translated as CASSLGPGIGNTIYF.